This T cell receptor beta chain comes out of a study of shared clonotypes between healthy human individuals. The germline V gene has CDR1 MDHEN and CDR2 SYDVKM. The CDR3 has 13 amino acids. V lost 3 bases, J lost 3 bases, and 8 bases lay in between. Free of recent acute infections or vaccinations, the donors were healthy HIV-negative adults. Naive CD45RA+ and memory CD45RA-negative subsets were split from CD4+ cells. A deep-level run was used for the assay. When replicate PCRs were run on sorted subsets, they used about 220 ng DNA, around 33,000 T cell genomes. TCRdb's table, derived via immunoSEQ multiplex PCR, lists solely in-frame clones and lacks some. The repertoire has over 1.5 million clones, approximately 98% of them found once; the top ten carry about 0.4%.

The chain recombines TRBV28 with TRBJ1-2; D is uncertain. The receptor was isolated from a man aged 25-40 years in good health. The sequencing sample was made of naive CD4+ T cells sorted from blood. Noted subset: CD45RA+ positively selected. CDR3 coding DNA: TGTGCCAGCAGTTTGAATTTGGACTATGGCTACACCTTC. Translated, it gives CASSLNLDYGYTF.